These T cell receptor beta chains were read from a single sample in a study of regulatory and conventional T cells in RAG deficiency. Assay: immunoSEQ multiplex PCR; the TCRdb copy retains only in-frame clones and omits some. The sample includes 30,000 to 35,000 clones, approximately 80% of them seen just once. The same data also contributed to another study, on regulatory T cells.

Sequencing was carried out using CD4+ effector T cells sorted from blood. The receptor source for this set is a human donor in good health. Both conserved end residues are part of each CDR3. D genes are given only for firm matches. Clone size is given for some rows only: seen once, a few or many times, or a class if the clone is expanded.

D,size,V,J,DNA,CDR3
TRBD1,few,TRBV5-4,TRBJ1-4,TGTGCCAGCAGCTTTGACAGGGTCGGGGAAAAACTGTTTTTT,CASSFDRVGEKLFF
TRBD1,-,TRBV18,TRBJ1-5,TGTGCCAGCTCATCGTACCAGGGGGCACGCAATCAGCCCCAGCATTTT,CASSSYQGARNQPQHF
-,once,TRBV5-4,TRBJ1-1,TGTGCCAGCAGCTTGGACAGGGATGTGTCGTCTGAAGCTTTCTTT,CASSLDRDVSSEAFF
TRBD2,-,TRBV4-2,TRBJ2-2,TGTGCCAGCAGCCGTCAGCGGGGGGGGCCCGGGGAGCTGTTTTTT,CASSRQRGGPGELFF
-,once,TRBV10-2,TRBJ2-1,TGCGCCAGCAGTGAGAGCTTAGCGGTGGGGAAAGGGTACAATGAGCAGTTCTTC,CASSESLAVGKGYNEQFF
-,-,TRBV6-1,TRBJ2-3,TGTGCCAGCAGTGAAGGGGCAAGTCGCACAGATACGCAGTATTTT,CASSEGASRTDTQYF
-,-,TRBV18,TRBJ2-5,TGTGCCAGCTCACGGGAGGGGGTCCAAGAGACCCAGTACTTC,CASSREGVQETQYF
TRBD1,-,TRBV18,TRBJ2-3,TGTGCCAGCTCACCGTCCCGGGACAGGTCCCCAGATACGCAGTATTTT,CASSPSRDRSPDTQYF
-,-,TRBV7-2,TRBJ2-2,TGTGCCAGCAGCTTAGATGGGGCCGAAATCACAGGGGAGCTGTTTTTT,CASSLDGAEITGELFF
-,-,TRBV12-1,TRBJ1-1,TGTGCCAGCAGCTTTGAGCAAAGGGGGCGCGGGAACACTGAAGCTTTCTTT,CASSFEQRGRGNTEAFF
TRBD2,once,TRBV27,TRBJ2-2,TGTGCCAGCAGTCCGACTAGCGGGGGGAACACCGGGGAGCTGTTTTTT,CASSPTSGGNTGELFF
TRBD1,few,TRBV7-3,TRBJ2-3,TGTGCCACATCTTCAGGGGGCAGGACAGATACGCAGTATTTT,CATSSGGRTDTQYF
-,-,TRBV2,TRBJ1-3,TGTGCCAGCAGTGTTGTCGGAGCTGGAAACACCATATATTTT,CASSVVGAGNTIYF
-,-,TRBV7-9,TRBJ1-2,TGTGCCAGCAGCCCCGGGGGAGGGGTTAGCTATGGCTACACCTTC,CASSPGGGVSYGYTF
TRBD2,-,TRBV5-1,TRBJ2-3,TGCGCCAGCAGCTGGGGGACTAGTACTGCAGATACGCAGTATTTT,CASSWGTSTADTQYF
-,-,TRBV5-1,TRBJ2-3,TGCGCCAGCAGCAGGGGTTCTGCCAGCACAGATACGCAGTATTTT,CASSRGSASTDTQYF